Listed below are T cell receptor beta chains from one sample, sequenced in a study of blood T cell repertoires in COVID-19. Clones were read by immunoSEQ multiplex PCR, and TCRdb kept only the in-frame ones, dropping some. The repertoire consists of fewer than 150,000 clones, with around 87% occurring once and the leading ten covering approximately 3.3%. Sequencing was performed on peripheral blood. The receptors shown here come from a woman aged 55-75 years with acute or convalescent COVID-19. Both conserved end residues are part of each CDR3. D genes are given only for firm matches. Clone size, where shown, is once, few, many, or a class for clones that have expanded.

j_call v_call d_call clone_size cdr3_aa cdr3_nt
TRBJ2-1 TRBV19 NA NA CASSTLLLSYNEQFF TGTGCCAGTAGTACTCTTCTCCTCTCCTACAATGAGCAGTTCTTC
TRBJ1-1 TRBV4-1 NA NA CASRSGVTEAFF TGCGCCAGCAGATCAGGGGTTACTGAAGCTTTCTTT
TRBJ2-7 TRBV5-1 TRBD2 NA CASSLFGGTYEQYF TGCGCCAGCAGCTTGTTCGGGGGGACCTACGAGCAGTACTTC
TRBJ2-5 TRBV24-1 NA NA CATSEPGTQETQYF TGTGCCACCAGTGAGCCGGGGACTCAAGAGACCCAGTACTTC
TRBJ1-1 TRBV30 NA once CAWSPDGVNTEAFF TGTGCCTGGAGCCCCGACGGGGTAAACACTGAAGCTTTCTTT
TRBJ2-1 TRBV27 NA once CASSRYSGPVVGEQFF TGTGCCAGCAGTCGGTATTCGGGTCCCGTCGTTGGTGAGCAGTTCTTC
TRBJ2-7 TRBV11-2 TRBD1 NA CASSLLQGAYEQYF TGTGCCAGCAGCTTATTGCAGGGGGCCTACGAGCAGTACTTC
TRBJ1-2 TRBV24-1 TRBD1 NA CATSDPGTGGEKNQDGYTF TGTGCCACCAGTGACCCCGGGACAGGGGGCGAAAAAAATCAGGATGGCTACACCTTC
TRBJ1-5 TRBV12-5 NA NA CASALVRGNQPQHF TGTGCTAGTGCGCTTGTGCGTGGCAATCAGCCCCAGCATTTT
TRBJ1-5 TRBV28 NA NA CASSLEVPRGAQHF TGTGCCAGCAGTTTAGAGGTACCTAGGGGTGCCCAGCATTTT
TRBJ1-1 TRBV10-3 NA few CATTPTGSSMNTEAFF TGTGCCACGACACCGACAGGTTCTTCTATGAACACTGAAGCTTTCTTT
TRBJ1-2 TRBV12-3/TRBV12-4 TRBD1 NA CASQQGRLYGYTF TGTGCCAGCCAACAGGGGAGGCTCTATGGCTACACCTTC
TRBJ2-1 TRBV23-1 NA NA CASSQSRRPSATPEQFF TGCGCCAGCAGTCAATCGAGGCGGCCTAGCGCCACCCCTGAGCAGTTCTTC
TRBJ2-1 TRBV27 TRBD2 NA CATRGLAGYNEQFF TGTGCCACCCGGGGGCTAGCGGGCTACAATGAGCAGTTCTTC
TRBJ2-2 TRBV11-3 NA NA CASSFTTGRGGELFF TGTGCCAGCAGCTTCACTACGGGCAGAGGGGGGGAGCTGTTTTTT
TRBJ2-3 TRBV11-1 TRBD1 once CASSLGTGGAGDTQYF TGTGCCAGCAGCTTGGGGACAGGGGGCGCGGGAGATACGCAGTATTTT
TRBJ1-1 TRBV30 NA NA CAWRREGDGGEAFF TGTGCCTGGAGGAGGGAGGGGGACGGGGGTGAAGCTTTCTTT
TRBJ1-6 TRBV5-1 TRBD1 NA CASSADRYPLHF TGCGCCAGCAGCGCGGACAGGTACCCCCTCCACTTT
TRBJ2-1 TRBV15 TRBD1 few CATSRGRDRDNEQFF TGTGCCACCAGCAGAGGACGGGACAGGGACAATGAGCAGTTCTTC
TRBJ2-7 TRBV6-1 NA NA CASSEGQAGAQYF TGTGCCAGCAGTGAGGGGCAGGCTGGGGCGCAGTACTTC
TRBJ1-4 TRBV6-5 TRBD1 few CASSSRGQGSAKLFF TGTGCCAGCAGTTCCCGAGGACAGGGGTCCGCAAAACTGTTTTTT
TRBJ2-7 TRBV5-1 TRBD1 NA CASSLFGQGAEQYF TGCGCCAGCAGCTTGTTTGGACAGGGGGCCGAGCAGTACTTC
TRBJ1-6 TRBV6-5 TRBD1 NA CASSYQRQGRSSPLHF TGTGCCAGCAGTTACCAAAGACAGGGCCGTAGTTCACCCCTCCACTTT
TRBJ2-1 TRBV10-1 NA NA CASSAGTRIDNEQFF TGCGCCAGCAGTGCCGGGACACGGATTGACAATGAGCAGTTCTTC
TRBJ2-7 TRBV6-6 TRBD1 NA CATSTGAYEQYF TGTGCCACTTCGACAGGGGCCTACGAGCAGTACTTC
TRBJ1-2 TRBV7-6 TRBD1 NA CASSLEAGGYGYTF TGTGCCAGCAGCTTAGAGGCAGGGGGCTATGGCTACACCTTC
TRBJ1-1 TRBV19 NA NA CASTLWAGPTEAFF TGTGCCAGTACCCTGTGGGCAGGGCCCACTGAAGCTTTCTTT
TRBJ2-3 TRBV9 TRBD2 NA CASSKRGGLAGPDTQYF TGTGCCAGCAGCAAGCGGGGGGGACTAGCGGGACCTGATACGCAGTATTTT
TRBJ1-1 TRBV14 NA few CASSQEVSGSQAFF TGTGCCAGCAGCCAAGAAGTGTCAGGCTCCCAAGCTTTCTTT
TRBJ2-7 TRBV6-5 TRBD2 NA CASRSGLAVNEQYF TGTGCCAGCAGATCGGGACTAGCTGTCAACGAGCAGTACTTC
TRBJ2-5 TRBV11-2 TRBD2 NA CASQPRTSRETQYF TGTGCCAGCCAACCGAGGACTAGCAGGGAGACCCAGTACTTC
TRBJ2-2 TRBV5-1 TRBD1 NA CASSLLGTGDTGELFF TGCGCCAGCAGCTTGTTGGGAACAGGGGACACCGGGGAGCTGTTTTTT
TRBJ1-2 TRBV10-3 TRBD1 NA CASRDSPPDYGYTF TGTGCCTCGAGGGACAGCCCTCCTGACTATGGCTACACCTTC
TRBJ2-1 TRBV27 TRBD2 NA CASWEAGGPGNEQFF TGTGCCAGCTGGGAAGCGGGAGGGCCGGGCAATGAGCAGTTCTTC
TRBJ2-5 TRBV30 TRBD1 NA CAWRPGQGPGGTQYF TGTGCCTGGAGGCCGGGACAGGGTCCGGGTGGGACCCAGTACTTC
TRBJ2-3 TRBV5-4 NA NA CASSRSYHRTDTQYF TGTGCCAGCAGCAGGAGCTATCACCGCACAGATACGCAGTATTTT
TRBJ1-6 TRBV6-1 NA few CASSEAGQTNSPLHF TGTGCCAGCAGTGAAGCAGGACAGACTAATTCACCCCTCCACTTT
TRBJ1-1 TRBV5-5 NA NA CASSLEFQGTEAFF TGTGCCAGCAGCTTGGAGTTCCAGGGAACTGAAGCTTTCTTT
TRBJ1-3 TRBV6-1 NA NA CASSEPGSGNTIYF TGTGCCAGCAGTGAACCCGGCTCTGGAAACACCATATATTTT
TRBJ2-3 TRBV5-4 NA NA CASSQGNTDTQYF TGTGCCAGCAGCCAGGGGAACACAGATACGCAGTATTTT